Listed below are T cell receptor beta chains from one sample, sequenced in a study of CD4 T cells in relation to SARS-CoV-2 and coronaviruses. Antigen specificity for these receptors is unknown. Assay used: immunoSEQ multiplex PCR; TCRdb lists only in-frame clones, some missing. The profile covers about 43,000 clones, with roughly 82% appearing a single time and under 1.5% taken by the ten largest. The sequenced sample was naive CD4+ T cells from PBMCs, cultured in vitro. The receptors stem from an adult with COVID-19. Both conserved end residues are part of each CDR3. A D gene is named only where the DNA matches it firmly. Rows give clone size only sometimes, using once, few, many, or a class for an expanded clone.

D: TRBD1
J: TRBJ1-2
V: TRBV29-1
size: .
DNA: TGCAGCGTGGAAACAGGGGGCTATGGCTACACCTTC
CDR3: CSVETGGYGYTF

D: .
J: TRBJ2-1
V: TRBV30
size: .
DNA: TGTGCCTGGAGTATACGGGAGCCGAATGAGCAGTTCTTC
CDR3: CAWSIREPNEQFF

D: .
J: TRBJ2-7
V: TRBV11-2
size: .
DNA: TGTGCCAGCAGCTCGGGGCCCACGAGGGGCCCCCCCTACGAGCAGTACTTC
CDR3: CASSSGPTRGPPYEQYF

D: .
J: TRBJ1-5
V: TRBV28
size: .
DNA: TGTGCCAGCAGTTTAGGGCCTATTATTAGCAATCAGCCCCAGCATTTT
CDR3: CASSLGPIISNQPQHF

D: .
J: TRBJ1-1
V: TRBV19
size: .
DNA: TGTGCCAGTAGTTCTCAGGTACGGGGAACTGAAGCTTTCTTT
CDR3: CASSSQVRGTEAFF

D: .
J: TRBJ2-1
V: TRBV2
size: .
DNA: TGTGCCAGCAGTCAGGAAGTGGACAATGAGCAGTTCTTC
CDR3: CASSQEVDNEQFF

D: TRBD1
J: TRBJ2-7
V: TRBV28
size: .
DNA: TGTGCCAGCAGCCAGACAGGGGGCCTCTTCAAGCAGTACTTC
CDR3: CASSQTGGLFKQYF

D: TRBD1
J: TRBJ2-5
V: TRBV7-3
size: .
DNA: TGTGCCAGCAGCCCCCGCGGACAGGGAGGAGAGACCCAGTACTTC
CDR3: CASSPRGQGGETQYF

D: TRBD1
J: TRBJ2-5
V: TRBV15
size: .
DNA: TGTGCCACCAGCAGAGTCAGGGGGACCTACCAAGAGACCCAGTACTTC
CDR3: CATSRVRGTYQETQYF

D: TRBD2
J: TRBJ2-3
V: TRBV7-2
size: .
DNA: TGTGCCAGCAGTTGGGCTAGCGGGAGTAGCACAGATACGCAGTATTTT
CDR3: CASSWASGSSTDTQYF

D: TRBD2
J: TRBJ2-1
V: TRBV6-2/TRBV6-3
size: .
DNA: TGTGCCAGCAGTTATGCCCTCTCGGCGGGAGGGATCAATGAGCAGTTCTTC
CDR3: CASSYALSAGGINEQFF

D: TRBD1
J: TRBJ2-7
V: TRBV5-1
size: .
DNA: TGCGCCAGCAGCTGGATGCAGGGGGCGGGTGAGCAGTACTTC
CDR3: CASSWMQGAGEQYF

D: .
J: TRBJ2-5
V: TRBV19
size: .
DNA: TGTGCCAGTCTTGGGGGGGAGACCCAGTACTTC
CDR3: CASLGGETQYF

D: TRBD1
J: TRBJ1-1
V: TRBV24-1
size: .
DNA: TGTGCCACCAGTGATTCGGGACAGGGGCGGTCTGAAGCTTTCTTT
CDR3: CATSDSGQGRSEAFF

D: TRBD1
J: TRBJ1-2
V: TRBV30
size: few
DNA: TGTGCCTGGAGGGGACAGGGATCCTATGGCTACACCTTC
CDR3: CAWRGQGSYGYTF

D: .
J: TRBJ1-5
V: TRBV12-3/TRBV12-4
size: few
DNA: TGTGCCAGCCGCAGGGCCGACAATCAGCCCCAGCATTTT
CDR3: CASRRADNQPQHF

D: TRBD2
J: TRBJ2-6
V: TRBV4-1
size: .
DNA: TGCGCCAGCAGCCAACCTCGGGGGGGCGCGGCTGGGGCCAACGTCCTGACTTTC
CDR3: CASSQPRGGAAGANVLTF

D: .
J: TRBJ2-7
V: TRBV28
size: .
DNA: TGTGCCAGCAGTTCGGGAACCTACGAGCAGTACTTC
CDR3: CASSSGTYEQYF

D: .
J: TRBJ1-1
V: TRBV27
size: .
DNA: TGTGCCAGCAGACCTCGTAACAGGTATTATTTGAACACTGAAGCTTTCTTT
CDR3: CASRPRNRYYLNTEAFF

D: TRBD1
J: TRBJ2-5
V: TRBV5-4
size: .
DNA: TGTGCCAGCAGCTCGACAGGGGGCGGAGAGACCCAGTACTTC
CDR3: CASSSTGGGETQYF

D: .
J: TRBJ2-2
V: TRBV7-2
size: .
DNA: TGTGCCAGCAGCCCGCCAAACGCGGGGCGAACCGGGGAGCTGTTTTTT
CDR3: CASSPPNAGRTGELFF

D: .
J: TRBJ1-3
V: TRBV18
size: once
DNA: TGTGCCAGCTCACGTTCGGACAGTCCTACTCTTGTGGGAAACACCATATATTTT
CDR3: CASSRSDSPTLVGNTIYF

D: .
J: TRBJ1-1
V: TRBV9
size: .
DNA: TGTGCCAGCAGCGGCGGGGGGGACACTGAAGCTTTCTTT
CDR3: CASSGGGDTEAFF

D: TRBD2
J: TRBJ2-1
V: TRBV7-9
size: .
DNA: TGTGCCAGCACCCACCGGGACTATTACAATGAGCAGTTCTTC
CDR3: CASTHRDYYNEQFF

D: .
J: TRBJ1-4
V: TRBV9
size: few
DNA: TGTGCCAGCAGCCGCCCGACCGAGTTCGTTGAAAAACTGTTTTTT
CDR3: CASSRPTEFVEKLFF

D: TRBD1
J: TRBJ1-4
V: TRBV7-9
size: .
DNA: TGTGCCAGCAGCCCCCCGGGACAGGGTGCCGAAAAACTGTTTTTT
CDR3: CASSPPGQGAEKLFF